The clone carrying this T cell receptor (beta chain) has a count of ten or more. The antigen is unknown. The data were obtained in a study of regulatory T cells in long-lasting Graves disease. The CDR3 totals 15 residues. Trimming took 6 bases from V and 4 from J; bases not matched to a gene: 8. Notes on the study in general: Among samples with persistent disease, TRBV28, TRBJ1-2 and TRBJ2-5 were favored.

Researchers made TCR beta libraries by using iRepertoire HTBI primers and running Arm-PCR on CDR3 regions. Via MiXCR, TCRdb re-called the multiplex PCR reads, giving one row per CDR3 protein. The sample lists roughly 500,000 distinct CDR3 sequences; 13% were seen once. Time point reported: newly diagnosed GD, antithyroid drugs for less than 3 months. RNA isolated from PBMCs was used to make the TCR library. In addition, the sample was reused for a study of T cells in Graves' hyperthyroidism and ophthalmopathy.

This receptor was identified in a man between 25 and 39 years old with Graves disease. The input for sequencing was peripheral blood mononuclear cells (PBMCs), taken at new diagnosis, from a patient treated with antithyroid drugs. This chain joins TRBV12-3 or TRBV12-4 and TRBJ2-7; 11 bases fit TRBD1. CDR3 in DNA: TGTGCCAGCAGCCCTGGGACAGGGGGTGCGTACGAGCAGTACTTC. As protein: CASSPGTGGAYEQYF.